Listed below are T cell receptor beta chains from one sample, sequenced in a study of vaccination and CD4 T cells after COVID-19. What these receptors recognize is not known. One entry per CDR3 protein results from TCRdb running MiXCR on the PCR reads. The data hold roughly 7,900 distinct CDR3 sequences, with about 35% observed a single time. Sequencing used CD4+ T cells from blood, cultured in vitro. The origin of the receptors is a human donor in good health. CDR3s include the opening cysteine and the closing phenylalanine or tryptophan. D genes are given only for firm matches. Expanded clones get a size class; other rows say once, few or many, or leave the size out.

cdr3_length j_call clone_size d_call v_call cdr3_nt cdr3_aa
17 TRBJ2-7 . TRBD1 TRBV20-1 TGCAGTGCTACGTACCGGGACAGGGGAGGGGAGAGGTACGAGCAGTACTTC CSATYRDRGGERYEQYF
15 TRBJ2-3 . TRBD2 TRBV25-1 TGTGCCAGCAGTTTGGGGACTAGGTTCACAGATACGCAGTATTTT CASSLGTRFTDTQYF
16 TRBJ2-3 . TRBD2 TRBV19 TGTGCCAGTAGTCGCCCCCACGGGAGGGGTCCAGATACGCAGTATTTT CASSRPHGRGPDTQYF
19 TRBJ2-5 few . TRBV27 TGTGCCAGCAGCCCAATGACTAAAGGCCCGTTCTTAATCCAAGAGACCCAGTACTTC CASSPMTKGPFLIQETQYF
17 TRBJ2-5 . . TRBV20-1 TGCAGTGCTAGTTATTCTAAGGACTTTACGTACCAAGAGACCCAGTACTTC CSASYSKDFTYQETQYF
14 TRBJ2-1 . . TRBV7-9 TGTGCCAGCAGTCGCAACCTTGGGGTAAATGAGCAGTTCTTC CASSRNLGVNEQFF
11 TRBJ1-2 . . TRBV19 TGTGCCAGCTCGGGGGGTAATGGCTACACCTTC CASSGGNGYTF
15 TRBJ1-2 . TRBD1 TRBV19 TGTGCCAGTAGTACGACGGGACAGGGTATCTATGGCTACACCTTC CASSTTGQGIYGYTF
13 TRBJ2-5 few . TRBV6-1 TGTGCCAGCAGTCGGGACGTCCAAGAGACCCAGTACTTC CASSRDVQETQYF
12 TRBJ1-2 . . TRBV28 TGTGCCAGCACCCGCCCCCCAGATGGCTACACCTTC CASTRPPDGYTF
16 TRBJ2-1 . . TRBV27 TGTGCCAGCAGTTTATCGATTGGGGGGCCTCGCAATGAGCAGTTCTTC CASSLSIGGPRNEQFF
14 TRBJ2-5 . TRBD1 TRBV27 TGTGCCAGCAAATTCCAGGGGGTTGTGGAGACCCAGTACTTC CASKFQGVVETQYF
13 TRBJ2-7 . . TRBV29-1 TGCAGCGTTTCTGGGACGGGGACCTACGAGCAGTACTTC CSVSGTGTYEQYF
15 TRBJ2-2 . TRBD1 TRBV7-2 TGTGCCAGCAGCTTGGAGACAGGGACCCTGGGGGAGCTGTTTTTT CASSLETGTLGELFF
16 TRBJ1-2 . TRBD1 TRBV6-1 TGTGCCAGCAGTCACCTCGGACAGGTTCAAAACTATGGCTACACCTTC CASSHLGQVQNYGYTF
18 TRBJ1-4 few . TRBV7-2 TGTGCCAGCAGCTTAAGGGTGTGGGGGTTCTCAACTAATGAAAAACTGTTTTTT CASSLRVWGFSTNEKLFF